In this sample, the clone carrying this T cell receptor (beta chain) turned up a few times. The antigen is undetermined. Since all of the isolated RNA was reverse transcribed, expressed TCRB transcripts were what got sequenced. Sequencing used immunoSEQ multiplex PCR; TCRdb keeps in-frame clones, though not all of them. The sample lists 810,000 or so clones, roughly a sixth occurring once. Germline CDR1 PRHDT, CDR2 FYEKMQ (reference sequence). The V gene end was trimmed by 4 bases and the J gene end by 2 bases; junction bases not matched to a gene: 6. This CDR3 region has 16 residues. The data belong to a study of beta chain features in type 1 diabetes. CD45RO/CCR7/CD25/CD127/CD95/CD27 staining was used to isolate CD4+ naive, central memory, regulatory and stem cell-like memory cells by sorting. Study-level points and caveats: Within the patient group, naive, central memory and Treg TCRB repertoires appeared more similar to each other than within healthy donors. Fewer junction insertions and more nucleotide deletions appeared in type 1 diabetes patients. PCR might pick shorter templates more often, in the same way for patients and controls.

The sample comprised naive CD4+ T cells from blood. The TCR comes from a woman between 18 and 29 years old in good health. The V call is TRBV13, the J call TRBJ2-2, with 8 bases lining up with TRBD1. DNA of the CDR3: TGTGCCAGCAGCTCCCACGGGACAGGTAACACCGGGGAGCTGTTTTTT. Its protein product is CASSSHGTGNTGELFF.